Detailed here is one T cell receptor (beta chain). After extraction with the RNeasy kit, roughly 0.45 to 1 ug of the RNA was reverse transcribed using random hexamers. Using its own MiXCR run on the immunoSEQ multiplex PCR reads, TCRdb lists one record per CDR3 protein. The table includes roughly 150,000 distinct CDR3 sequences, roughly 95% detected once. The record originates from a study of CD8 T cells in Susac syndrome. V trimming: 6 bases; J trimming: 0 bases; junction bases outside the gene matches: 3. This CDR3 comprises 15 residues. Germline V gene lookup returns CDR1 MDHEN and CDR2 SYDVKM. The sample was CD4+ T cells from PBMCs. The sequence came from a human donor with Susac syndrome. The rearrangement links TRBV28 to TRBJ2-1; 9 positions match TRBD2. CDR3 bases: TGTGCCAGCAGCACTAGCGGGTTCTCCTACAATGAGCAGTTCTTC. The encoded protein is CASSTSGFSYNEQFF.